The next 32 T cell receptor beta chains were all read from a single sample in a study of cytomegalovirus exposure and HLA in healthy donors. PCR used 60 Vbeta primers and 13 Jbeta primers. TCRdb's copy holds only in-frame clones and misses some; the assay was immunoSEQ multiplex PCR. Of 74,000 or so clones detected, roughly 80% appear once; the ten largest clones hold about 20%. The material sequenced was PBMCs. The receptors come from a woman aged 40 to 50 in good health and CMV-seropositive.

The V gene is TRBV2, the J gene TRBJ2-7, with D possibly TRBD1 on 6 matching bases. CDR1 is SNHLY, CDR2 FYNNEI, per germline. The CDR3 contains 13 residues. Trimming shortened V by 9 bases and J by 6 bases, and 18 bases separated the two germline ends. CDR3 DNA: TGTGCCAGACAGGGTCTAGCCGCCTCCGAGCAGTACTTC. Amino acids: CARQGLAASEQYF.

V gene TRBV7-9 combines with J gene TRBJ1-2; perhaps TRBD1 as D (5 bases). The CDR3 runs 14 residues. Germline loops: CDR1 SEHNR, CDR2 FQNEAQ (reference sequence). V lost 5 bases and J 4 bases, leaving 14 bases between the germline ends. CDR3 protein: CASSPRGQLYGYTF. DNA of the CDR3: TGTGCCAGCAGCCCCCGCGGACAACTCTATGGCTACACCTTC.

This clone has a single count. DNA of the CDR3: TGCAGCGTTCTACAGGGGAATGGCTACACCTTC. This codes for CSVLQGNGYTF. This chain links TRBV29-1 with TRBJ1-2, with 7 bases identical to TRBD1. CDR1 and CDR2 from the germline V gene are SQVTM and ANQGSEA. There are 11 residues in the CDR3. J was trimmed by 6 bases and V by 5 bases; bases with no gene match: 3.

This chain joins TRBV29-1 and TRBJ2-5, with TRBD2 matching 7 bases. V lost 6 bases and J lost 5; bases outside the gene matches: 12. The CDR3 consists of 14 residues. Germline V gene lookup returns CDR1 SQVTM and CDR2 ANQGSEA. CDR3 in DNA: TGCAGCGTAGCCCTGGGGGGGGTGAGCGAGACCCAGTACTTC. This gives the protein CSVALGGVSETQYF.

This sequence joins TRBV2 and TRBJ1-5; TRBD1 might be the D (6 bases). Trimming took 6 bases from V and 4 from J, leaving 19 bases between them. The CDR3 is 16 residues long. The germline CDR1 and CDR2 sequences are SNHLY and FYNNEI. For the CDR3, the DNA is TGTGCCAGCAGGGGAAGCTTGGGGGCTATGAATCAGCCCCAGCATTTT. Its protein is CASRGSLGAMNQPQHF.

As regards this clone: Germline is not matched at one junction end, which may reflect a read error. The chain carries TRBV11-2 and TRBJ1-1; TRBD1 matches at 9 bases. CDR3 length: 14 amino acids. Germline assignment: CDR1 SGHAT and CDR2 FQNNGV. The CDR3 DNA reads TGTGCCAGCAGCTTAGCCGGGACAGGGTTGTCCCTAGTCTTT. Amino acids: CASSLAGTGLSLVF. Full variable domain (missing parts from reference TRBV11-2 and TRBJ1-1): EAGVAQSPRYKIIEKRQSVAFWCNPISGHATLYWYQQILGQGPKLLIQFQNNGVVDDSQLPKDRFSAERLKGVDSTLKIQPAKLEDSAVYLCASSLAGTGLSLVFGQGTRLTVV.

This chain joins TRBV25-1 and TRBJ2-5; a weak D match, TRBD2 (6 bases). Germline values: CDR1 MGHDK, CDR2 SYGVNS. The CDR3 consists of 15 residues. V gave up 6 bases and J gave up 7 bases, with 21 bases separating them. The chain's CDR3 is CASREGRATLLTQYF. DNA for the CDR3: TGTGCCAGCAGGGAGGGACGGGCGACCTTGTTGACCCAGTACTTC.

The chain carries TRBV5-1 and TRBJ1-1; 11 bases are shared with TRBD1. Germline V gene data show CDR1 as SGHRS and CDR2 as YFSETQ. V lost 2 bases to trimming and J lost 2 bases; unmatched junction nucleotides: 5. The CDR3 totals 16 residues. CDR3 loop: CASSLDGQGANTEAFF. Written as DNA, the CDR3 is TGCGCCAGCAGCTTAGATGGACAGGGGGCTAACACTGAAGCTTTCTTT.

The chain carries TRBV7-9 and TRBJ2-5; TRBD1 is a possible D gene (6 bases). The CDR3 has 14 residues. Looked up from germline, CDR1 is SEHNR and CDR2 is FQNEAQ (reference sequence). V was cut by 5 bases and J by 5 bases, with 15 bases left in between. The CDR3 coding sequence is TGTGCCAGCAGCCAGGACCTACAGGGTGAGACCCAGTACTTC. Its protein product is CASSQDLQGETQYF.

The CDR3 is CASSLALANTEAFF. CDR3 DNA: TGCGCCAGCAGCTTGGCCTTGGCGAACACTGAAGCTTTCTTT. The chain couples TRBV5-1 to TRBJ1-1, with no clear D. Between the trimmed V and J ends, which lost 0 bases and 1 base, there was a span of 7 bases. The CDR3 contains 14 residues. Germline V gives CDR1 SGHRS, CDR2 YFSETQ. The whole variable domain, remainder taken from reference TRBV5-1 and TRBJ1-1, is KAGVTQTPRYLIKTRGQQVTLSCSPISGHRSVSWYQQTPGQGLQFLFEYFSETQRNKGNFPGRFSGRQFSNSRSEMNVSTLELGDSALYLCASSLALANTEAFFGQGTRLTVV.

CDR3 nucleotides: TGTGCCAGCAGCCTCGGGACAGTCCAAGAGACCCAGTACTTC. Amino acid sequence: CASSLGTVQETQYF. The J gene is TRBJ2-5, the V gene TRBV5-6; TRBD1 aligns across 7 bases. The trim removed 4 bases at V and 1 base at J, leaving 4 bases unmatched. The CDR3 is 14 amino acids. The germline CDR1 and CDR2 sequences are SGHDT and YYEEEE.

This clone was seen only a few times. The chain recombines TRBV5-8 with TRBJ2-7, with D possibly matching TRBD1 (6 bases). The CDR3 length is 15 residues. Deletions cut 4 bases from V and 0 bases from J, with 14 bases between. Germline V lookup: CDR1 SGHTS, CDR2 YDEGEE. The CDR3 protein is CASSLHRVLSYEQYF. The DNA of the CDR3 is TGTGCCAGCAGCCTACACAGGGTTCTCTCCTACGAGCAGTACTTC.

The chain carries TRBV5-1 and TRBJ1-2; D is possibly TRBD1 (5 bases). Germline CDR1 and CDR2: SGHRS and YFSETQ. V was pared by 0 bases and J by 6 bases, with 12 bases between. The CDR3 totals 14 residues. This CDR3 reads CASSLDWGGDGYTF. The DNA of the CDR3 is TGCGCCAGCAGCTTGGATTGGGGGGGGGATGGCTACACCTTC.

This chain joins TRBV2 and TRBJ1-2; D uncertain. The CDR3 covers 13 residues. The germline CDR1 and CDR2 sequences are SNHLY and FYNNEI. The V end lost 6 bases, the J end lost 4 bases, and 12 bases lay between the germline ends. The CDR3 bases are TGTGCCAGCAGAGCGACCTTTTCCTATGGCTACACCTTC. It specifies CASRATFSYGYTF.

The chain combines TRBV6-5 with TRBJ1-2; 7 nucleotides agree with TRBD1. The V segment lost 0 bases and the J segment 8 bases; nucleotides outside the gene matches: 9. CDR1 and CDR2 (germline): MNHEY, SVGAGI. The CDR3 runs 15 residues. The CDR3 nucleotides are TGTGCCAGCAGTTACTCAAGGACAGGAACAAGCGGCTACACCTTC. Translation gives CASSYSRTGTSGYTF.

The chain links TRBV5-1 to TRBJ2-7; no clear D gene. The CDR3 extends over 13 amino acids. Germline assignment: CDR1 SGHRS and CDR2 YFSETQ. V lost 1 base and J 6 bases, leaving 11 bases between the germline ends. The chain's CDR3 is CASSLSVTPEQYF. CDR3 in DNA: TGCGCCAGCAGCTTGTCGGTTACCCCCGAGCAGTACTTC.

The V and J genes are TRBV4-2 and TRBJ2-2; 8 bases are shared with TRBD2. The CDR3 is 16 residues long. CDR1 and CDR2 (germline): LGHNA, YNFKEQ. The junction had 8 bases not matched to a gene; V was cut back by 4 bases and J by 4 bases. The CDR3 is CASSRTGLEGTGELFF. DNA of the CDR3: TGTGCCAGCAGCCGCACGGGACTAGAGGGCACCGGGGAGCTGTTTTTT.

The chain couples TRBV5-1 to TRBJ2-2; weak D call: TRBD2 (5 bases). Germline V CDR1 and CDR2: SGHRS, YFSETQ. This CDR3 has 13 amino acids. The ends were cut back, 5 bases at V and 5 bases at J, with 10 bases in the middle. CDR3 sequence reads: CASRLLETGELFF. The CDR3 DNA sequence: TGCGCCAGCAGACTACTAGAAACCGGGGAGCTGTTTTTT.

The rearrangement uses TRBV6-6 and TRBJ2-7; D not resolved. Trimming removed 6 bases at V and 4 bases at J, with 22 bases between. The germline V gene encodes CDR1 MNHNY and CDR2 SVGAGI (reference sequence). CDR3 length: 16 amino acids. The CDR3: CASSHNWRPEVYEQYF. The CDR3 DNA reads TGTGCCAGCAGCCACAACTGGCGGCCTGAAGTTTACGAGCAGTACTTC.

This rearrangement joins TRBV15 to TRBJ1-5, with 8 bases lining up with TRBD1. This CDR3 contains 17 residues. V lost 2 bases and J lost 4; bases outside the gene matches: 10. CDR1 LNHNV and CDR2 YYDKDF come from the germline V gene (reference sequence). In nucleotides, the CDR3 is TGTGCCACCAGCAGATCTGTTGCCGGGACAGGTAATCAGCCCCAGCATTTT. Translation: CATSRSVAGTGNQPQHF.

The V gene is TRBV6-6, the J gene TRBJ2-5, with TRBD2 matching over 8 bases. CDR3 size: 14 residues. Germline V lookup: CDR1 MNHNY, CDR2 SVGAGI (reference sequence). Trimming removed 7 bases from V and 5 bases from J; junction bases left unmatched: 9. CDR3 loop: CASTSGLVAETQYF. The CDR3 DNA reads as TGTGCCAGCACCTCGGGACTAGTAGCGGAGACCCAGTACTTC.

The CDR3 spells CASSSDRLALNEQFF. DNA for the CDR3: TGCGCCAGCAGCTCGGACAGGTTGGCGTTAAATGAGCAGTTCTTC. V is TRBV5-1 and J is TRBJ2-1; 7 positions match TRBD1. There are 15 residues in the CDR3. CDR1 and CDR2 (germline): SGHRS, YFSETQ. V gave up 3 bases and J gave up 7 bases; unmatched junction bases: 10.

This clone was counted a single time. The genes are TRBV30 and TRBJ1-1, with D possibly TRBD1 on 5 matching bases. Per germline, CDR1 GTSNPN and CDR2 SVGIG (reference sequence). The CDR3 loop spans 12 amino acids. V was pared by 8 bases and J by 1 base, with 11 bases between. The CDR3 nucleotides read TGTGCCGCTGTGGGGGGGAACACTGAAGCTTTCTTT. Protein product: CAAVGGNTEAFF.

The chain uses TRBV6-6 and TRBJ2-7; 10 bases align to TRBD2. Looked up from germline, CDR1 is MNHNY and CDR2 is SVGAGI (reference sequence). This CDR3 region has 15 residues. Unmatched junction bases numbered 8, after V lost 8 bases and J lost 1 base. The CDR3 DNA follows: TGTGCCAGCGACTTCAGCGGGAGGGAATCCTACGAGCAGTACTTC. As protein: CASDFSGRESYEQYF.

The chain recombines TRBV6-5 with TRBJ1-5, with 10 bases aligning to TRBD1. Germline V gene data show CDR1 as MNHEY and CDR2 as SVGAGI. Germline trimming cut 8 bases from V and 7 bases from J; bases unmatched to any gene: 2. The CDR3 length is 12 residues. CDR3 region: CASGDRGQPQHF. The CDR3 DNA sequence: TGTGCCAGCGGGGACAGGGGCCAGCCCCAGCATTTT.

The chain links TRBV6-1 to TRBJ2-7; D is unresolved. Trimming stripped 1 base from V and 3 bases from J, with 7 bases between. This CDR3 region has 13 residues. Germline CDR1 and CDR2: MNHNS and SASEGT. The CDR3 DNA follows: TGTGCCAGCAGTGAAGTGCGGAGCTACGAGCAGTACTTC. Its protein is CASSEVRSYEQYF.

For this clone: This same CDR3 is encoded by further DNA sequences in the sample. This rearrangement joins TRBV5-1 to TRBJ1-1, with D possibly being TRBD1 (5 bases). The CDR3 runs to 14 residues. With 1 base removed from V and 1 base from J, the gap between germline ends came to 8 bases. Germline-derived CDR1 and CDR2 are SGHRS and YFSETQ. The CDR3 coding sequence is TGCGCCAGCAGCTTGACAGGAAAGAACACTGAAGCTTTCTTT. Protein: CASSLTGKNTEAFF.

The rearrangement links TRBV18 to TRBJ2-5; the D gene is possibly TRBD2 (5 bases). Germline CDR1 reads KGHSH; CDR2 reads LQKENI. Trimming removed 1 base from V and 2 bases from J, with 20 bases in between. The CDR3 loop spans 18 amino acids. The CDR3 region is CASSPQALGSGNQETQYF. The DNA of the CDR3 is TGTGCCAGCTCACCACAGGCGCTGGGATCGGGGAATCAAGAGACCCAGTACTTC.

This chain uses TRBV6-5 with TRBJ2-6; no clear D. The CDR3 has 14 amino acids. Trimming shortened V by 10 bases and J by 0 bases, and 10 bases separated the two germline ends. Per the germline V gene, CDR1 is MNHEY and CDR2 is SVGAGI. In DNA form, the CDR3 reads TGTGCCACGGGTATTCTCTCTGGGGCCAACGTCCTGACTTTC. Its translation: CATGILSGANVLTF.

DNA for the CDR3: TGTGCCAGCAGCTTGGGGACAGCGCGTTACGAGCAGTACTTC. This encodes CASSLGTARYEQYF. The chain recombines TRBV5-4 with TRBJ2-7; D perhaps matches TRBD1 (6 bases). Germline V lookup: CDR1 SGHNT, CDR2 YYREEE (reference sequence). V gave up 0 bases and J gave up 4 bases, with 11 bases separating them. The CDR3 has 14 amino acids.

The CDR3 spells CASGERALTSGRADEQFF. The CDR3 nucleotides are TGCGCCAGCGGTGAAAGAGCCCTGACTAGCGGGAGGGCGGATGAGCAGTTCTTC. The chain employs TRBV4-1 and TRBJ2-1, with 14 bases that match TRBD2. The CDR3 has 18 residues. J was trimmed by 8 bases and V by 8 bases; bases with no gene match: 17. Per germline, CDR1 MGHRA and CDR2 YSYEKL.

The DNA for the CDR3 is TGTGCCAGCAGCTTGCAGGGGCTGGGGAGCCATGGCTACACCTTC. This sequence encodes CASSLQGLGSHGYTF. The chain recombines TRBV5-4 with TRBJ1-2; TRBD1 is a possible D gene (6 bases). The germline V gene has CDR1 SGHNT and CDR2 YYREEE (reference sequence). V lost 1 base to trimming and J lost 6 bases, with 16 bases between them. The length of the CDR3 is 15 residues.